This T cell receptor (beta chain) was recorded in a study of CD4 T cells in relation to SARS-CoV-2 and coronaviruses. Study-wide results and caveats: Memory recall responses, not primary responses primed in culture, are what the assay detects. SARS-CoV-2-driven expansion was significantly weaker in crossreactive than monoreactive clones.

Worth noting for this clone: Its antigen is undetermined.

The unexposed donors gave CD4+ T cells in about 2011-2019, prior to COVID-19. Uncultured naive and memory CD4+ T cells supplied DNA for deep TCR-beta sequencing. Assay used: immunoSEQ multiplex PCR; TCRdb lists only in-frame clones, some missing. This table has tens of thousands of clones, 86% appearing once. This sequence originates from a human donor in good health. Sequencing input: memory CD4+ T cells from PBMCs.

CDR3 in DNA: TGTGCCAGCAGTGGGGGAGACAGGGGTGGCACAGATACGCAGTATTTT. It is translated as CASSGGDRGGTDTQYF. This chain joins TRBV28 and TRBJ2-3, with 8 bases identical to TRBD1. CDR1 and CDR2 (germline): MDHEN, SYDVKM. CDR3 length: 16 residues. J was trimmed by 1 base and V by 5 bases; bases with no gene match: 8.